The 21 T cell receptor beta chains below come from one sample, sequenced in a study of radiotherapy plus CTLA-4 blockade in lung cancer. Using immunoSEQ multiplex PCR, the repertoire was profiled, and TCRdb retains in-frame clones only, with some absent. The repertoire holds fewer than 100,000 clones, around 76% seen once, with approximately 22% in the top ten. The sequenced sample was peripheral blood, obtained from a patient treated with radiotherapy plus ipilimumab. The receptor source for this set is a human donor with non-small cell lung cancer whose response to radiotherapy plus ipilimumab could not be evaluated. Some clones in this sample may be carry-over from other donors' samples.

V usage is TRBV27 and J usage is TRBJ2-3, with unresolved D. V was shortened by 4 bases and J by 1 base, with 15 bases between the two germline ends. Germline CDR1 is MNHEY and CDR2 is SMNVEV (reference sequence). The CDR3 length is 16 residues. The CDR3 here is CASSSRDFAGTDTQYF. The CDR3 DNA is TGTGCCAGCAGTTCCCGAGACTTTGCCGGCACAGATACGCAGTATTTT.

The sample holds one count of this clone. V usage is TRBV7-2 and J usage is TRBJ2-3, with 10 bases matching TRBD2. Germline CDR1 and CDR2: SGHTA and FQGNSA. The CDR3 totals 16 residues. Germline trimming cut 1 base from V and 1 base from J; bases unmatched to any gene: 2. The CDR3 protein is CASSLVAGGRTDTQYF. CDR3 sequence (DNA): TGTGCCAGCAGCTTAGTAGCGGGGGGCCGCACAGATACGCAGTATTTT.

The gene calls are TRBV5-1 and TRBJ2-3, with 7 positions matching TRBD2. Germline V gene lookup returns CDR1 SGHRS and CDR2 YFSETQ. The length of the CDR3 is 16 residues. Germline trimming cut 0 bases from V and 2 bases from J; bases unmatched to any gene: 6. The CDR3 DNA sequence: TGCGCCAGCAGCTTGGGTGGGACTACCATCACAGATACGCAGTATTTT. It translates to CASSLGGTTITDTQYF.

The CDR3 region has the DNA TGTGCCAGCAGTTTACACTTTGGCAGGGTTAATCAGCCCCAGCATTTT. It is translated as CASSLHFGRVNQPQHF. The V call is TRBV27, the J call TRBJ1-5, with TRBD1 as a possible D gene (5 bases). The CDR3 has 16 residues. In germline, CDR1 is MNHEY, CDR2 SMNVEV (reference sequence). Trimming stripped 2 bases from V and 4 bases from J, with 15 bases between.

The CDR3 spells CASSRGGIGRKLFF. The CDR3 DNA sequence: TGTGCCAGCAGCCGAGGGGGAATAGGGCGAAAACTGTTTTTT. J is TRBJ1-4 and V is TRBV14; weak D call: TRBD1 (6 bases). CDR1 SGHDN and CDR2 FVKESK come from the germline V gene. The CDR3 has 14 amino acids. Between the trimmed V and J ends, which lost 4 bases and 10 bases, there was a span of 16 bases.

The rearrangement joins TRBV4-2 to TRBJ2-3, with D possibly matching TRBD1 (5 bases). CDR1 and CDR2 (germline): LGHNA, YNFKEQ. V was clipped by 0 bases and J by 7 bases, with 14 bases between them. The CDR3 contains 15 residues. CDR3 nucleotides: TGTGCCAGCAGCCAAGAGGTCAGGGTTAGGAATACGCAGTATTTT. Translated, it gives CASSQEVRVRNTQYF.

This chain connects TRBV10-3 to TRBJ2-3; D might be TRBD2 (7 bases). Germline lookup yields CDR1 ENHRY and CDR2 SYGVKD. The V end lost 10 bases, the J end lost 2 bases, and 19 bases lay between the germline ends. This CDR3 has 15 residues. This CDR3 is CASNPNAGATDTQYF. CDR3 nucleotide sequence: TGTGCCAGCAACCCCAATGCGGGGGCCACAGATACGCAGTATTTT.

This clone was found a few times. The chain joins TRBV21-1 to TRBJ2-7; TRBD1, the table's D call, was not compared with the DNA. TRBV21-1 is labeled a pseudogene. The CDR3 is made up of 13 amino acids. This chain's CDR3 is CASRRDSLYEQYF. The CDR3 nucleotides read TGTGCCAGCCGCCGGGACAGCCTCTACGAGCAGTACTTC.

The rearrangement uses TRBV6-1 and TRBJ1-2; D not certain. V was shortened by 2 bases and J by 8 bases, with 18 bases between the two germline ends. The germline V gene encodes CDR1 MNHNS and CDR2 SASEGT. The CDR3 spans 15 residues. The CDR3 loop reads CASSESGLSIGGYTF. The CDR3 nucleotides read TGTGCCAGCAGTGAAAGCGGGCTCTCTATTGGCGGCTACACCTTC.

The chain recombines TRBV5-8 with TRBJ2-4; TRBD2 might be the D (6 bases). V was clipped by 4 bases and J by 1 base, with 15 bases between them. Germline V gene sequence: CDR1 SGHTS, CDR2 YDEGEE. The CDR3 has 16 amino acids. The CDR3 bases are TGTGCCAGCAGCCCCAATTGGGGGGTTGCCAAAAACATTCAGTACTTC. Amino acid sequence: CASSPNWGVAKNIQYF.

J is TRBJ2-1 and V is TRBV7-6; 10 bases are a match to TRBD2. CDR3 length equals 15 residues. V was clipped by 5 bases and J by 6 bases; unmatched bases: 7. Germline values: CDR1 SGHVS, CDR2 FNYEAQ. Written as DNA, the CDR3 is TGTGCCAGCAGCACAGTGGGACTAGCGCGCAATGAGCAGTTCTTC. This encodes CASSTVGLARNEQFF.

This sequence joins TRBV28 and TRBJ1-2; maybe TRBD1 (6 bases). The CDR3 has 16 amino acids. Trimming left V 6 bases short and J 4 bases short, with 21 bases between. Germline V CDR1 and CDR2: MDHEN, SYDVKM. DNA of the CDR3: TGTGCCAGCAGCCCCACTCGATACCAGGGGCCCTATGGCTACACCTTC. Its protein is CASSPTRYQGPYGYTF.

This sequence joins TRBV28 and TRBJ2-7; 7 bases are a match to TRBD1. This CDR3 comprises 14 residues. CDR1 is MDHEN and CDR2 is SYDVKM in the germline V gene. The V gene end was trimmed by 3 bases and the J gene end by 0 bases; junction bases not matched to a gene: 2. Written as DNA, the CDR3 is TGTGCCAGCAGTTTTAGGGGGCTCTCCTACGAGCAGTACTTC. It specifies CASSFRGLSYEQYF.

The rearrangement uses TRBV5-1 and TRBJ1-3, with D possibly matching TRBD1 (5 bases). Germline CDR1 SGHRS, CDR2 YFSETQ. With 4 bases removed from V and 2 bases from J, the gap between germline ends came to 10 bases. The CDR3 has 14 residues. The CDR3 spells CASSQDSAGNTIYF. Written as DNA, the CDR3 is TGCGCCAGCAGCCAAGACAGCGCTGGAAACACCATATATTTT. The whole variable domain, filled in from reference TRBV5-1 and TRBJ1-3, reads KAGVTQTPRYLIKTRGQQVTLSCSPISGHRSVSWYQQTPGQGLQFLFEYFSETQRNKGNFPGRFSGRQFSNSRSEMNVSTLELGDSALYLCASSQDSAGNTIYFGEGSWLTVV.

This chain links TRBV13 with TRBJ1-1; 9 bases match TRBD1. Germline assignment: CDR1 PRHDT and CDR2 FYEKMQ (reference sequence). The ends lost 5 bases at V and 11 bases at J; junction bases unmatched: 6. This CDR3 is built from 12 residues. In DNA form, the CDR3 reads TGTGCCAGCAGCACCCGGACAGGGGAGGCTTTCTTT. Translating it yields CASSTRTGEAFF.

This sequence joins TRBV19 and TRBJ1-6; D remains unclear. CDR1 LNHDA and CDR2 SQIVND come from the germline V gene (reference sequence). The germline V and J ends were trimmed by 2 bases and 0 bases, with 8 bases remaining between them. CDR3 length equals 16 residues. CDR3: CASSIQASSYNSPLHF. The CDR3 DNA sequence: TGTGCCAGTAGTATACAGGCAAGCTCCTATAATTCACCCCTCCACTTT.

J is TRBJ1-1 and V is TRBV28, with 7 nucleotides matching TRBD1. The CDR3 length is 13 residues. The germline CDR1 and CDR2 sequences are MDHEN and SYDVKM. V was clipped by 7 bases and J by 11 bases; unmatched bases: 13. This chain's CDR3 is CASTETGPGLAFF. DNA of the CDR3: TGTGCCAGCACCGAGACAGGGCCGGGATTGGCTTTCTTT.

The J gene is TRBJ2-7, the V gene TRBV7-9, with D unclear. V lost 5 bases to trimming and J lost 5 bases, with 7 bases between them. CDR1 and CDR2 (germline): SEHNR, FQNEAQ (reference sequence). The CDR3 loop spans 11 amino acids. The CDR3 is CASSLSDEQYF. The CDR3 DNA sequence: TGTGCCAGCAGCCTCTCAGACGAGCAGTACTTC.

The chain employs TRBV7-9 and TRBJ1-6; TRBD1 agrees at 9 bases. The CDR3 runs to 15 residues. Trimming at V came to 3 bases and at J to 3 bases, leaving 0 bases not matched to a gene. Germline V gene lookup returns CDR1 SEHNR and CDR2 FQNEAQ (reference sequence). CDR3 in DNA: TGTGCCAGCAGCTTGGACAGGGGCTATAATTCACCCCTCCACTTT. Translating it yields CASSLDRGYNSPLHF.

The chain combines TRBV28 with TRBJ2-5; 9 nucleotides agree with TRBD2. The J call may be in error: the DNA end matches TRBJ2-7 better. Germline lookup yields CDR1 MDHEN and CDR2 SYDVKM. CDR3 length: 14 amino acids. CDR3 in amino acids: CASSFASGDYEQYF. In nucleotides, the CDR3 is TGTGCCAGCAGTTTTGCTAGCGGGGATTACGAGCAGTACTTC.

This clone was observed once. The chain combines TRBV15 with TRBJ1-1; 10 bases are a match to TRBD1. Per the germline V gene, CDR1 is LNHNV and CDR2 is YYDKDF (reference sequence). The CDR3 is made up of 16 amino acids. J was trimmed by 3 bases and V by 5 bases; bases with no gene match: 9. The CDR3 is CATSARDRGRDTEAFF. The CDR3 DNA reads as TGTGCCACCAGCGCCCGGGACAGGGGAAGGGACACTGAAGCTTTCTTT.